What follows is one TCR beta chain and its context. This sample is part of a study of blood T cell repertoires in COVID-19. Study background: The samples span acute and convalescent COVID-19 from the United States, Italy and Spain. The analysed material was cDNA or gDNA that came from T cells, B-cell-depleted T cells, or PBMCs.

One Seattle source followed patients from active infection through their disease course. Source study methods: Quantification of nucleated cells was approximated via reference gene primer amplification. TCRdb's copy holds only in-frame clones and misses some; the assay was immunoSEQ multiplex PCR. V and J calls and clone size follow that table, whereas D and trimming were derived from the DNA. The top ten clones hold under 3% of a sample with around 140,000 clones, approximately 90% of them seen once. The V segment lost 4 bases and the J segment 10 bases; nucleotides outside the gene matches: 3. Per the germline V gene, CDR1 is SQVTM and CDR2 is ANQGSEA. The CDR3 loop spans 13 amino acids.

The sequenced material came from peripheral blood. The sequence was collected from a human donor with COVID-19, enrolled during active disease. The donor label of this sample is uncertain. This rearrangement joins TRBV29-1 to TRBJ1-6; TRBD1 agrees at 11 bases. CDR3 sequence: CSVGGTGGSPLHF. CDR3 nucleotides: TGCAGCGTTGGTGGGACAGGGGGATCACCCCTCCACTTT.